This T cell receptor beta chain was identified in a study of cytomegalovirus exposure and HLA in healthy donors. Broader study findings: A later analysis found most CMV-associated TCR beta chains apparently HLA-restricted. The authors listed around 150 TCR beta chains as cytomegalovirus-associated. Analysis performed later found 16,000 or so TCR beta sequences associated with HLA alleles at 0.05 false discovery rate.

The PCR was carried out with 60 Vbeta primers and 13 Jbeta primers. Assay used: immunoSEQ multiplex PCR; TCRdb lists only in-frame clones, some missing. The sample lists around 240,000 clones; over 80% were seen once. In the case of this clone: Its antigen remains unknown.

This clonotype was obtained from a woman aged 40 to 50 in good health and CMV-seropositive. Sample: PBMCs.

The DNA for the CDR3 is TGTGCCACTCTCAGGGGGCCGGACACTGAAGCTTTCTTT. Its translation is CATLRGPDTEAFF. V and J are TRBV6-5 and TRBJ1-1, with TRBD1 matching 8 bases. Germline assignment: CDR1 MNHEY and CDR2 SVGAGI. This CDR3 comprises 13 residues. The ends lost 10 bases at V and 3 bases at J; junction bases unmatched: 7.